This T cell receptor beta chain derives from a study of blood T cell repertoires in COVID-19 (dated by TCRdb to the early 2020s). Regarding the research as a whole: Samples from collaborators originated in the United States, Italy and Spain and spanned both the acute and convalescent phases of COVID-19. The material from the prospective study consisted of cDNA or gDNA derived from T cells, B-cell-depleted T cells, or PBMCs. Subjects who had been exposed to COVID-19, were actively infected with it, or had recovered from it provided the deeply sampled blood TCRbeta repertoires that made up the dataset. The samples were drawn from the first 160 participants of the ongoing ImmuneRACE study and from 950 to 1,500 subjects provided by 6 global collaborators. The repertoires were made available in a free public database intended to serve as a resource for research on the immune response to SARS-CoV-2. Sample metadata almost always included a de-identified subject ID, COVID-19 status, age in years and sex. HLA class I and class II types, where available, came from metadata supplied by the sample provider rather than from assay-based typing.

TCRbeta CDR3 regions were amplified from genomic DNA using the immunoSEQ Assay, a bias-controlled multiplex PCR. In the authors' own workflow: Within the assay, amplification of reference gene primers was used to estimate how many nucleated cells each sample contained. To quantify the absolute abundance of each unique TCRbeta CDR3 rearrangement, sequence reads were collapsed and filtered. For each sample, productive Simpson clonality was calculated by taking the square root of Simpson's diversity index across productive rearrangements. This is the immuneACCESS table as TCRdb keeps it, with only in-frame sequences that have V and J called. A part of the clones is gone; compared with another copy, unresolved V genes explain less than half, and the rest is unexplained. Clonal size and the V and J genes are those of that table, whereas D and trimming came from the DNA. The sample includes about 57,000 clones, with around 79% observed a single time. The ten largest clones add up to approximately 30% of the sample.

Of note for this clone: It lacks a known antigen. Base qualities were left out, and no much larger clone turns up one base away.

Whole blood was collected in K2EDTA tubes by collaborating institutions according to the institutions' own protocols. For TCRbeta analysis, collaborators shipped samples in one of three forms: frozen whole blood, isolated PBMCs, or DNA extracted from either of those sample types. On the study overall, not on this receptor specifically: The quantity of clinical and demographic metadata differed by source and by participant and was supplied without curation.

Sequencing used peripheral blood. The source of this sequence is a human donor in a cohort sampled during active COVID-19.

In nucleotide form, the sequence is TGTGCCTGGAGTCGGGGACTAGCGGGAGGGCCTGAGACCCAGTACTTC. The translation is CAWSRGLAGGPETQYF. Recombination joined TRBV30 with TRBJ2-5; 16 central nucleotides agree with TRBD2. The germline V gene (reference sequence) yields GTSNPN for CDR1 and SVGIG for CDR2. Germline trimming: 2 bases from V, 5 bases from J; junction bases outside gene matches: 5. The CDR3 contains 16 residues, cysteine and phenylalanine counted. Only CDR3 DNA remains: 48 bases, in frame from the first base. Here the CDR3 is joined to the reference TRBV30 and TRBJ2-5 genes, and the full variable domain is: SQTIHQWPATLVQPVGSPLSLECTVEGTSNPNLYWYRQAAGRGLQLLFYSVGIGQISSEVPQNLSASRPQDRQFILSSKKLLLSDSGFYLCAWSRGLAGGPETQYFGPGTRLLVL.